The clone carrying this T cell receptor beta chain was seen at least ten times. Its antigen is currently unknown. The sample is drawn from a study of neurological immune-mediated disorders. Germline values: CDR1 MNHEY, CDR2 SMNVEV (reference sequence). Trimming took 3 bases from V and 2 from J, leaving 7 bases between them. The CDR3 covers 13 residues. Synthesis of cDNA was performed by 5'RACE using 10-nucleotide random UMIs. Over 160 million TCR-beta sequences from 15-18 subjects were obtained in each sequencing run. TCRdb re-called the 5' RACE reads with MiXCR, one entry per CDR3 protein. The sample carries 55,000 to 65,000 distinct CDR3 sequences, roughly 9.7% recorded once. Study results and limitations: The highest TCR clonal expansion occurred in HTLV-1-associated myelopathy; multiple sclerosis fell below healthy controls.

Time point meaning: longitudinal time-point 2. Unsorted libraries were prepared from 2 million PBMCs that had been stored at -80 C. The sequence was collected from a man in his thirties or forties in good health. Sequenced: PBMCs. The chain combines TRBV27 with TRBJ2-5; D not resolved. The CDR3 DNA reads as TGTGCCAGCAGTTTTGACGGACAAGAGACCCAGTACTTC. This codes for CASSFDGQETQYF.